The rows below give T cell receptor beta chains drawn from one sample of a study of identical twins. TCRdb ran MiXCR on the 5' RACE reads and lists one entry per CDR3 protein. The table includes over 550,000 distinct CDR3 sequences, under 8.5% detected once. Another study also made use of these data, one on yellow fever vaccine responses in identical twins.

The sequenced sample consisted of PBMCs. The receptor source for this set is a woman aged 18-35 years in good health. CDR3s include the opening cysteine and the closing phenylalanine or tryptophan. A D gene is named only where the DNA matches it firmly. Rows may omit the clone size; those that give it use once, few, many or a size class.

j_call,clone_size,d_call,v_call,cdr3_aa,cdr3_nt
TRBJ2-1,-,-,TRBV20-1,CSASTGSEQFF,TGCAGTGCTAGTACGGGGAGTGAGCAGTTCTTC
TRBJ2-5,-,-,TRBV7-9,CASSLLEGRETQYF,TGTGCCAGCAGCTTACTAGAGGGACGGGAGACCCAGTACTTC
TRBJ2-2,few,-,TRBV7-2,CASSSLLGSHGELFF,TGTGCCAGCAGCTCGCTCCTCGGGAGTCACGGGGAGCTGTTTTTT
TRBJ2-3,few,-,TRBV29-1,CSVTQPGLHTDTQYF,TGCAGCGTTACACAGCCGGGACTTCACACAGATACGCAGTATTTT
TRBJ1-2,-,-,TRBV6-5,CASSFRQHGSYGYTF,TGTGCCAGCAGTTTCAGGCAGCACGGTAGCTATGGCTACACCTTC
TRBJ1-2,few,-,TRBV4-1,CASSQDWGPNYGYTF,TGCGCCAGCAGCCAAGACTGGGGGCCGAACTATGGCTACACCTTC
TRBJ2-2,few,TRBD2,TRBV7-3,CASSFASGNTGELFF,TGTGCCAGCAGCTTTGCTAGCGGGAACACCGGGGAGCTGTTTTTT
TRBJ2-7,once,-,TRBV20-1,CSAPSRGSDEQYF,TGCAGTGCTCCATCTCGAGGCTCGGACGAGCAGTACTTC
TRBJ2-5,many,TRBD1,TRBV9,CASSSRGQGTYQETQYF,TGTGCCAGCAGCTCAAGAGGACAGGGAACGTACCAAGAGACCCAGTACTTC
TRBJ2-2,-,-,TRBV7-6,CASSRERDAPTGELFF,TGTGCCAGCAGCCGAGAACGAGACGCTCCGACCGGGGAGCTGTTTTTT
TRBJ2-1,-,TRBD2,TRBV18,CASSPAASGDTSYNEQFF,TGTGCCAGCTCACCCGCGGCTAGCGGAGACACCTCCTACAATGAGCAGTTCTTC
TRBJ1-5,few,TRBD1,TRBV4-1,CASSQGQGARQPQHF,TGCGCCAGCAGCCAAGGACAGGGGGCAAGACAGCCCCAGCATTTT
TRBJ2-7,few,-,TRBV15,CATSRDRSGASYEQYF,TGTGCCACCAGCAGAGATCGGTCAGGGGCCTCCTACGAGCAGTACTTC
TRBJ2-3,few,-,TRBV5-1,CASSPLGGPSTDTQYF,TGCGCCAGCAGCCCCCTAGGGGGGCCGAGCACAGATACGCAGTATTTT
TRBJ1-4,-,-,TRBV5-1,CASSFAGDNEKLFF,TGCGCCAGCAGCTTCGCGGGAGACAATGAAAAACTGTTTTTT
TRBJ2-7,few,TRBD1,TRBV20-1,CSARIGTGSYEQYF,TGCAGTGCTAGGATCGGGACAGGGTCCTACGAGCAGTACTTC
TRBJ2-3,few,TRBD2,TRBV2,CATSPQAGRTDTQYF,TGTGCCACCAGCCCCCAAGCGGGGCGCACAGATACGCAGTATTTT
TRBJ2-1,few,TRBD2,TRBV3-1,CASSQGGGRGFF,TGTGCCAGCAGCCAGGGGGGGGGGAGAGGGTTCTTC
TRBJ1-5,many,-,TRBV9,CASSPGLWDQPQHF,TGTGCCAGCAGCCCCGGGTTGTGGGATCAGCCCCAGCATTTT
TRBJ2-1,few,-,TRBV3-1,CASSPPRAHWDNEQFF,TGTGCCAGCAGCCCCCCCCGGGCACACTGGGACAATGAGCAGTTCTTC
TRBJ1-1,many,-,TRBV29-1,CSAARDTEAFF,TGCAGCGCCGCCCGGGACACTGAAGCTTTCTTT
TRBJ1-4,many,TRBD1,TRBV15,CATSKGTGSNEKLFF,TGTGCCACCAGCAAAGGGACAGGCTCTAATGAAAAACTGTTTTTT
TRBJ2-1,few,TRBD1,TRBV28,CASSFAGTGGNEQFF,TGTGCCAGCAGTTTTGCCGGGACAGGGGGAAATGAGCAGTTCTTC
TRBJ2-1,-,TRBD2,TRBV29-1,CSVERGGLGDNEQFF,TGCAGCGTTGAACGGGGGGGCCTTGGCGACAATGAGCAGTTCTTC